This T cell receptor (beta chain) was obtained from a study of PD-1 blockade in mismatch repair-deficient tumors. Study as a whole: All were previously treated, progressing patients with over 9 mismatch repair-deficient cancer types.

The protocol was immunoSEQ multiplex PCR, while the TCRdb copy is restricted to in-frame clones and leaves out a portion. The sample contains about 25,000 clones, around 85% of which appear only once. Three pembrolizumab responders had their TCRs sequenced. The CDR3 sequence is 13 residues long. The germline V gene has CDR1 SGHDT and CDR2 YYEEEE. The ends lost 2 bases at V and 6 bases at J; junction bases unmatched: 3. The clonotype was recovered from an adult with mismatch repair-deficient cancer. The input for sequencing was PBMCs, taken before pembrolizumab treatment. The chain recombines TRBV5-6 with TRBJ2-5; 8 positions match TRBD1. Written as DNA, the CDR3 is TGTGCCAGCAGCTTTTGGACAGGGCAGACCCAGTACTTC. Translated, it gives CASSFWTGQTQYF. Full variable domain (outside the CDR3, taken from reference TRBV5-6 and TRBJ2-5): DAGVTQSPTHLIKTRGQQVTLRCSPKSGHDTVSWYQQALGQGPQFIFQYYEEEERQRGNFPDRFSGHQFPNYSSELNVNALLLGDSALYLCASSFWTGQTQYFGPGTRLLVL.